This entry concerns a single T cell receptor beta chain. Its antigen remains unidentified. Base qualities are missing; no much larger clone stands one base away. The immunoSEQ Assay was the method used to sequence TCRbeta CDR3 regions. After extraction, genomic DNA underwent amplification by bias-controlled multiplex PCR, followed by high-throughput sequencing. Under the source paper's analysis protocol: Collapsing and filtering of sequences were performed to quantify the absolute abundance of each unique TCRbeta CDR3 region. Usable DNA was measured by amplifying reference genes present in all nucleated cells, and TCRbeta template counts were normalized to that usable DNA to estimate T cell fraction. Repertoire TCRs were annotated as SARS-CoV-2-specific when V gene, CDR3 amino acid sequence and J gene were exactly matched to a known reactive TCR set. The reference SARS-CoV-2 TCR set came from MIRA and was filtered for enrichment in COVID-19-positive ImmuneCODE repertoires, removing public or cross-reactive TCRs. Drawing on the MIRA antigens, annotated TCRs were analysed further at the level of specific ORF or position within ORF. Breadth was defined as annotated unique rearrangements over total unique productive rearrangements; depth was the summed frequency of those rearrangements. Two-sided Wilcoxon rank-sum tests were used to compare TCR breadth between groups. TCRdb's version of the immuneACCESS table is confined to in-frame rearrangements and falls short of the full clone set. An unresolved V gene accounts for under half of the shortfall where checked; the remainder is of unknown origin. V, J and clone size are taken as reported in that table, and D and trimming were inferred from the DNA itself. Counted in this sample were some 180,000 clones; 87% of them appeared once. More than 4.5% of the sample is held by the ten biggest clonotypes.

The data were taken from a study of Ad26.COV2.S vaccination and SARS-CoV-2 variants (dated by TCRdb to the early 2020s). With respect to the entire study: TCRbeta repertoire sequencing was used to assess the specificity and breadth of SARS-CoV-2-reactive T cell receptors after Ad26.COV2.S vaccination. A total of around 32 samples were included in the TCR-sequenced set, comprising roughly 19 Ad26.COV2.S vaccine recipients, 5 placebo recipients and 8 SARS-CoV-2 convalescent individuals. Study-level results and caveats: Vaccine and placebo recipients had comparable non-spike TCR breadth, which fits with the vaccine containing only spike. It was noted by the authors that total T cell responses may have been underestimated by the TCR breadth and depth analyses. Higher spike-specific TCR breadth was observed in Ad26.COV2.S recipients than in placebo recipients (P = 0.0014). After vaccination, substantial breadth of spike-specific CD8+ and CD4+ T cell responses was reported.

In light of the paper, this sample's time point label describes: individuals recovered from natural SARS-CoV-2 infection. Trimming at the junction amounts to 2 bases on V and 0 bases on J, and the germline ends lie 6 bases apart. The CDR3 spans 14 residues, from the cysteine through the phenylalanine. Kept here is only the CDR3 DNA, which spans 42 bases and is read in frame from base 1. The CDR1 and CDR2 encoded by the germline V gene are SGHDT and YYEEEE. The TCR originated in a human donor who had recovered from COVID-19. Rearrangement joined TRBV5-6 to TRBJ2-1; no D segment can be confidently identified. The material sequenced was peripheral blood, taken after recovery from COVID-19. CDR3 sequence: CASSFRNSYNEQFF. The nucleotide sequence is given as TGTGCCAGCAGCTTTAGAAACTCCTACAATGAGCAGTTCTTC.